The present T cell receptor beta chain was sequenced within a study of PD-L1 blockade in urothelial cancer (dated by TCRdb to 2015 to 2018). The study in broad terms: About 90% of the roughly 29 patients were identified as males with urothelial cancer of bladder origin, and a prior smoking history was reported by 18 of 29 patients. Durable clinical benefit was achieved by nine patients but not by the remaining 20. In the same patients, pretreatment tumors underwent whole exome sequencing and RNA sequencing in addition to TCR sequencing. Pretreatment blood TCR-seq was available for about 30 patients, at least one posttreatment blood collection was obtained for about 24 patients, and tumor TCR-seq was available for about 24 patients. Blood samples were analyzed at 3 weeks after treatment start (second dose) and at 6 weeks after treatment start. Blood samples gave a median of around 140,000 T cells and under 85,000 unique TCRs, with a median clonality of roughly 0.08. Pretreatment tumor samples, along with matched peripheral blood collected serially before and after atezolizumab treatment, underwent TCR sequencing. Patients had an ECOG performance status of 0 or 1 and had received between 0 and 3 prior chemotherapy regimens. Progression-free survival longer than 6 months counted as durable clinical benefit, and TCR features were additionally tested against both progression-free and overall survival. An exploratory multi-omic analysis was conducted of the somatic, immune and clinical correlates of response to PD-L1 blockade with atezolizumab in urothelial cancer. Points the paper makes about the study in general: Among patients with durable benefit, tumor-associated TCR clones showed greater expansion in peripheral blood 3 weeks after treatment started (n = 22, p = 0.022). Small sample size (n of about 30) and many exploratory analyses mean the results are intended to be hypothesis-generating. Improved progression-free and overall survival was associated with having pretreatment peripheral blood TCR clonality below the median.

In this sample, this clone turned up a few times. Its cognate antigen has yet to be identified. No much larger clonotype is one base removed from it; base qualities were not supplied. Synthetic TCR analog templates were spiked into each PCR so that absolute template abundance could be estimated from read counts. The immunoSEQ assay used bias-controlled V and J gene primers to amplify TCRbeta CDR3 regions from genomic DNA. Sequencing of rearranged TCRbeta segments was performed at approximately 20X coverage. Turning to the authors' computational methods: Clustering was used to correct sequencing errors, and CDR3s were annotated against IMGT so that V, D and J genes could be assigned. Downstream analyses used only productive TCRbeta rearrangements, leaving out any out-of-frame or stop-codon sequences. Clonality was calculated as one minus the Shannon entropy normalized by the log of the number of unique productive sequences. Clones differing between time points or between blood and tumor were identified using Fisher's exact test with Benjamini-Hochberg correction, with an adjusted p below 0.01 applied as the threshold. The table comes from immuneACCESS by way of TCRdb, which keeps in-frame sequences with V and J called. Part of the clones is missing from these tables; in studies checked, under half for an unresolved V gene and the rest for unknown reasons. Clonal size and the V and J genes are those of that table, whereas D and trimming came from the DNA. This sample gives nearly 45,000 clones in total; more than 70% of them show up just once. Together, the top ten hold around a quarter of the sample.

The time point label, as the study defines it: pretreatment peripheral blood. The Qiagen DNeasy Blood extraction kit was used to purify genomic DNA from total PBMCs and from tumor samples. PBMCs were collected pretreatment and during treatment, and were isolated and stored as previously described. Including the terminal cysteine and phenylalanine, the CDR3 comprises 14 residues. Here the CDR3 DNA is all that survives: 42 bases in frame from base 1. Clipping removes 6 bases from V and 2 bases from J, with 4 as the unmatched junction base count. CDR1 is given as SQVTM and CDR2 as ANQGSEA, both from the germline V gene.

The chain is assembled from TRBV29-1 and TRBJ2-6; TRBD1 fits 7 bases in the junction. Specimen: PBMCs, collected around atezolizumab (anti-PD-L1) treatment. The TCR originated in a donor at least 40 years old with urothelial cancer. This receptor carries the CDR3 CSVAQGAGANVLTF. The DNA reads as follows: TGCAGCGTCGCCCAGGGGGCTGGGGCCAACGTCCTGACTTTC.